The clone carrying this T cell receptor (beta chain) was counted at least ten times. What it binds is not known. The data originate from a study of regulatory T cells in long-lasting Graves disease. Study observations and caveats: TCR diversity was lower in persistent than newly diagnosed Graves' disease. It was possible that the small sample size reduced accuracy.

Time point noted: newly diagnosed GD, antithyroid drugs for less than 3 months. Isolated PBMC RNA provided the starting material for the TCR library. The authors built TCR beta libraries using iRepertoire HTBI primers and Arm-PCR of CDR3 regions. TCRdb analysed the multiplex PCR reads with MiXCR anew, one entry per CDR3 protein. The sample has around 400,000 distinct CDR3 sequences, about 10% seen once. These data are also associated with another study on T cells in Graves' hyperthyroidism and ophthalmopathy. That study adds: Ophthalmopathy, as predicted by the model, came a median about seven months after the prediction.

The receptor was derived from a woman aged 18 to 35 with Graves disease. The sample consisted of peripheral blood mononuclear cells (PBMCs), taken at new diagnosis, from a patient treated with antithyroid drugs.

DNA of the CDR3: TGTGCCTGGATCCCGGGGCCTAACTACGAGCAGTACTTC. The encoded protein is CAWIPGPNYEQYF. The rearrangement joins TRBV30 to TRBJ2-7, with D perhaps TRBD1 or TRBD2 (5 bases each). Per the germline V gene, CDR1 is GTSNPN and CDR2 is SVGIG (reference sequence). The CDR3 covers 13 residues. Trimming took 4 bases from V and 3 from J, leaving 13 bases between them.